This TCR beta chain stems from a study of blood T cells in healthy people across ages. The study's findings and limits: A roughly linear age-dependent decrease characterized TCR beta diversity per million T cells. The CMV status of each donor remained undetermined, and this could have confounded shifts in expanded clonotypes.

Using a J-beta primer mix together with a sample-barcoded 5' primer, a second PCR was run for 7 to 11 cycles. TCRdb itself ran the 5' RACE reads through MiXCR, one entry per CDR3 protein. This table holds some 760,000 distinct CDR3 sequences, roughly 25% found once. Turning to this clonotype: No antigen is known for it.

The V gene's germline CDR1 is DFQATT and CDR2 SNEGSKA (reference sequence). This CDR3 is built from 12 residues. The same sample was also used in a study of T cells of mothers and their children. According to that study: The second PCR's M1S primer added sample barcodes and 2-4 random nucleotides. Each child gave 2.5 million to 3.5 million TCR beta CDR3 reads (each mother, over 8.5 million).

The material sequenced was blood. This TCR was sampled from a boy younger than 18 in good health. The V gene is TRBV20-1, the J gene TRBJ2-7; D is uncertain. CDR3 amino acids: CSCKLGLGEQYF. The CDR3 DNA sequence: TGCTCCTGCAAGCTAGGGTTGGGAGAGCAGTACTTC.